The 6 T cell receptor beta chains below come from one sample, sequenced in a study of blood T cell repertoires in COVID-19. Using immunoSEQ multiplex PCR, the repertoire was profiled, and TCRdb retains in-frame clones only, with some absent. The sample includes about 35,000 clones, approximately 90% of them seen just once. Material for sequencing was peripheral blood. The receptors stem from a man over 45 with active COVID-19.

The rearrangement joins TRBV7-9 to TRBJ1-1, with D unclear. From germline, CDR1 is SEHNR and CDR2 FQNEAQ (reference sequence). The CDR3 runs to 11 residues. V was clipped by 6 bases and J by 6 bases, with 8 bases between them. The CDR3 coding sequence is TGTGCCAGCAGAGACTTCTCTGAAGCTTTCTTT. It codes for CASRDFSEAFF.

This chain connects TRBV7-3 to TRBJ2-5; 7 nucleotides align to TRBD1. The CDR3 extends over 15 amino acids. The germline CDR1 and CDR2 sequences are SGHTA and FQGTGA. The junction had 8 bases not matched to a gene; V was cut back by 2 bases and J by 5 bases. Here the CDR3 DNA reads TGTGCCAGCAGCTTAGCATATGACAGGGATGAGACCCAGTACTTC. It encodes CASSLAYDRDETQYF.

The rearrangement joins TRBV5-1 to TRBJ2-3, with 9 bases matching TRBD2. Looked up from germline, CDR1 is SGHRS and CDR2 is YFSETQ. V shed 1 base, J shed 5 bases, and the junction held 5 bases outside the gene matches. The CDR3 runs to 15 residues. In DNA, the CDR3 is TGCGCCAGCAGCTTGAATAGCGGGGGCATAGATACGCAGTATTTT. Amino acid sequence: CASSLNSGGIDTQYF.

Only one count was recorded for this clone. The chain couples TRBV19 to TRBJ2-2; possible D gene TRBD1, 6 bases. Germline CDR1 reads LNHDA; CDR2 reads SQIVND (reference sequence). Trimming took off 6 bases at V and 3 bases at J, with 14 bases between the two ends. The CDR3 covers 15 residues. The CDR3 nucleotides read TGTGCCAGTAGGACCCTGACAGGAGACACCGGGGAGCTGTTTTTT. Amino acid sequence: CASRTLTGDTGELFF.

The rearrangement links TRBV1 to TRBJ2-7; the DNA was not compared with TRBD2, the D call given in the table. TRBV1 is assigned pseudogene status. The CDR3 length is 21 residues. In DNA form, the CDR3 reads TGCACCAGCAGCCACCGCCTACGACTAGCGGGGGGCCTAAAAGTCTCCTACGAGCAGTACTTC. Its protein is CTSSHRLRLAGGLKVSYEQYF.

The chain joins TRBV7-3 to TRBJ2-2, with TRBD1 as a possible D gene (6 bases). CDR1 SGHTA and CDR2 FQGTGA come from the germline V gene. The V end was cut by 5 bases, the J end by 5 bases, with 21 bases between. The CDR3 runs 17 residues. CDR3 in amino acids: CASSLYINGQITGELFF. The CDR3 coding sequence is TGTGCCAGCAGCCTTTATATTAATGGACAGATTACCGGGGAGCTGTTTTTT.